Listed below are T cell receptor beta chains from one sample, sequenced in a study of blood T cell repertoires in COVID-19. Assay used: immunoSEQ multiplex PCR; TCRdb lists only in-frame clones, some missing. The profile shows more than 300,000 clones, around 86% of them singletons. Material for sequencing was PBMCs or T cells enriched from blood (not recorded which). Receptors were obtained from a woman aged 18-29 years who had recovered from COVID-19. CDR3s include the opening cysteine and the closing phenylalanine or tryptophan.

V | CDR3
TRBV2 | CASRMDLGSYNEQFF
TRBV19 | CASKGAPGNTIYF
TRBV6-5 | CASRGRKLNEKLFF
TRBV5-5 | CASSLGHIPGKLFF
TRBV18 | CASSPPTSPDTQYF
TRBV7-3 | CASSLLPVRNTEAFF
TRBV6-5 | CASSPGVTEAFF
TRBV5-1 | CASSPGTENTGELFF
TRBV2 | CASSVTVYNSPLHF
TRBV7-9 | CASSSGTPNYGYTF